The 7 T cell receptor beta chains in this list originate from one sample, sequenced in a study of shared clonotypes between healthy human individuals. The method was immunoSEQ multiplex PCR; TCRdb's version includes in-frame clones alone and lacks a portion of them. Of 2 million to 2.5 million clones in the sample, over 90% were seen once. Sequencing used naive CD4+ T cells from PBMCs. Subset reported: CD45RA+ positively selected. Receptors were obtained from a man aged 18 to 29 in good health. Some clones in this sample may be carry-over from other donors' samples.

CDR3 region: CASSLEGRPSNQPQHF. For the CDR3, the DNA is TGCGCCAGCAGCCTGGAGGGCAGGCCCAGCAATCAGCCCCAGCATTTT. The chain couples TRBV4-1 to TRBJ1-5; D ambiguous. Germline CDR1 reads MGHRA; CDR2 reads YSYEKL. CDR3 length equals 16 residues. Trimming took 4 bases from V and 1 from J, leaving 14 bases between them.

This chain joins TRBV29-1 and TRBJ1-1; 9 bases fit TRBD1. The CDR3 contains 14 residues. V lost 6 bases and J lost 5; bases outside the gene matches: 10. The germline V gene has CDR1 SQVTM and CDR2 ANQGSEA. For the CDR3, the DNA is TGCAGCGTCGTTTCACAGGGGGCATGGACTGAAGCTTTCTTT. It yields the protein CSVVSQGAWTEAFF.

V gene TRBV4-3 combines with J gene TRBJ2-1; 7 bases fit TRBD2. V shed 3 bases and J 4 bases; nucleotides not matched to a gene: 3. Looked up from germline, CDR1 is LGHNA and CDR2 is YSLEER. The CDR3 has 14 amino acids. The DNA of the CDR3 is TGCGCCAGCAGCCATTCCGGGAGGTACAATGAGCAGTTCTTC. This gives the protein CASSHSGRYNEQFF.

This chain links TRBV7-2 with TRBJ2-5, with 9 bases fitting TRBD2. The CDR3 runs 15 residues. Germline loops: CDR1 SGHTA, CDR2 FQGNSA. V was pared by 3 bases and J by 4 bases, with 6 bases of the junction left unmatched. CDR3 bases: TGTGCCAGCAGCTTTGCTAGCGGGACGGGAGAGACCCAGTACTTC. As protein: CASSFASGTGETQYF.

The J gene is TRBJ2-7, the V gene TRBV19; 7 bases agree with TRBD1. Per germline, CDR1 LNHDA and CDR2 SQIVND (reference sequence). This CDR3 contains 17 residues. V shed 3 bases, J shed 2 bases, and the junction held 13 bases outside the gene matches. The CDR3 spells CASSIISPGQTTYEQYF. The CDR3 DNA is TGTGCCAGTAGTATTATATCGCCGGGACAGACAACCTACGAGCAGTACTTC.

The gene calls are TRBV2 and TRBJ2-3; D perhaps matches TRBD1 (6 bases). CDR1 SNHLY and CDR2 FYNNEI come from the germline V gene. V shed 4 bases and J shed 5 bases, with 10 bases lying between them. The CDR3 is 13 amino acids. The CDR3 sequence: CASSGQAQDTQYF. The CDR3 DNA reads TGTGCCAGCAGTGGACAGGCCCAAGATACGCAGTATTTT.

The rearrangement uses TRBV7-8 and TRBJ1-2; 9 bases align to TRBD1. The CDR3 is 16 amino acids. The germline gives CDR1 SGHVS, CDR2 FQNEAQ. V lost 5 bases and J lost 4; bases outside the gene matches: 11. Here the CDR3 DNA reads TGTGCCAGCAGCCACAAAGGGACAGGGCCCGCCTATGGCTACACCTTC. It specifies CASSHKGTGPAYGYTF.